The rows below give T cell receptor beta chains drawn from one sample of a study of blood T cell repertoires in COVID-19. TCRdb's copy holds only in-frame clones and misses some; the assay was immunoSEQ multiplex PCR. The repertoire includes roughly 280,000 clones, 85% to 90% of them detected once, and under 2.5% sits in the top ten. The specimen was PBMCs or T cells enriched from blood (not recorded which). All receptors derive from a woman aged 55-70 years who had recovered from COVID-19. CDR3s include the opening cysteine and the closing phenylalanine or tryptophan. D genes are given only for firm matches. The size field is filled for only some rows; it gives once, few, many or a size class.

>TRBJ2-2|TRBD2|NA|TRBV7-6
TGTGCCAGCAGCCCCCGACTAGCCCACATACTTACTACCGGGGAGCTGTTTTTT
CASSPRLAHILTTGELFF
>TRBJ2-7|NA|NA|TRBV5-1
TGCGCCAGCAGCTTGGTGGGGACTTCCTACGAGCAGTACTTC
CASSLVGTSYEQYF
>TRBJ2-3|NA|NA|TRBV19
TGTGCCAGTAGCTACGGACAAAGCACAGATACGCAGTATTTT
CASSYGQSTDTQYF
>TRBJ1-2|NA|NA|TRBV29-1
TGCAGCGTTGAAGACGCCGCCGGAGCGCTACCTCTTGGCTACACCTTC
CSVEDAAGALPLGYTF
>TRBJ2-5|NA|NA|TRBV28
TGTGCCAGCAGTTGGGCAGGGCCCGAAGAGACCCAGTACTTC
CASSWAGPEETQYF
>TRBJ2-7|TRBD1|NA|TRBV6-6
TGTGCCAGCAGTTACGCGAGGACAGGGGTATACGAGCAGTACTTC
CASSYARTGVYEQYF
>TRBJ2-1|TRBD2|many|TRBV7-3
TGTGCCAGCAGCTTAGGGGGACTAGCGGGAGCAATATCCTACAATGAGCAGTTCTTC
CASSLGGLAGAISYNEQFF
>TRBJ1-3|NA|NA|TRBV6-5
TGTGCCAGCAGACCCGGACAGCTAAACACCATATATTTT
CASRPGQLNTIYF
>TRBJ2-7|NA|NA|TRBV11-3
TGTGCCAGCAGCACAGGGTTAGTCCGCGAGCAGTACTTC
CASSTGLVREQYF
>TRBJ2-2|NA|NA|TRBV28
TGTGCCAGCAGTTTAGCCCCCCTAATCGGGGAGCTGTTTTTT
CASSLAPLIGELFF
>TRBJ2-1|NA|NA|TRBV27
TGTGCCACCCCGCACCCCGGAGCCGTAGAATTCAATGAGCAGTTCTTC
CATPHPGAVEFNEQFF
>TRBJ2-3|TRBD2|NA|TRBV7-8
TGTGCCAGCAGCCGCCAGTCCGGCGGGGGGGCCGCGGGAACAGATACGCAGTATTTT
CASSRQSGGGAAGTDTQYF
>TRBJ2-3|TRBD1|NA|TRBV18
TGTGCCAGCTCACCATGGGACAGCAGCACAGATACGCAGTATTTT
CASSPWDSSTDTQYF
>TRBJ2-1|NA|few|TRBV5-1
TGCGCCAGCAGCTTGGCCTCTACCAATATGAATGAGCAGTTCTTC
CASSLASTNMNEQFF